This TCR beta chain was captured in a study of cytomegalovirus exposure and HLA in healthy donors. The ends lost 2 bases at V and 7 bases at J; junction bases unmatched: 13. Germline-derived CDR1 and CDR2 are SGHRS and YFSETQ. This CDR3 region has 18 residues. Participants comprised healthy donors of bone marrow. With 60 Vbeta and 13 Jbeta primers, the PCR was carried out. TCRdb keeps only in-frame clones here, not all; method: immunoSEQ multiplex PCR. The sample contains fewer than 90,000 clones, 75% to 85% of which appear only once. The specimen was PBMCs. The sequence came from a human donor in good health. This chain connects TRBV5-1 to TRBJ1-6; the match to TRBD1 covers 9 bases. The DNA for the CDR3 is TGCGCCAGCAGCTTCGGGACAGGGTTGCCGACGGGGAATTCACCCCTCCACTTT. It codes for CASSFGTGLPTGNSPLHF.